This entry is about one T cell receptor beta chain. Its recognized antigen is unknown. Qualities for individual bases were not recorded, and no much larger clone is one base off. This sample was taken from a study of CD4 T cells in relation to SARS-CoV-2 and coronaviruses (dated by TCRdb to about 2021). Broadly, across the study: Across all 12 patients in the convalescent cohort, the median age was almost 40 years, with a range of about 21 to 80 years. Of the 12 convalescent patients, 8 were male and 4 were female, and two of the subjects were Hispanic. At the level of individual TCR clonotypes, the study measured memory CD4+ T cell crossreactivity between SARS-CoV-2 spike protein and common cold coronavirus spike proteins. A different TCR-beta assay, based on Illumina, was used to sequence expansion assays from other donors in the study. Using patient-derived lymphoblastoid cell lines, the shared crossreactive spike epitopes were mapped to their HLA restriction. The Adaptive Biotechnologies TCR-sequencing kit was used for samples from a few pre-COVID donors and for the naive versus memory experiments, whereas the other data were Illumina-based. The investigation overall reported the following: Because no donor provided both pre-pandemic and post-infection samples, tracing the source of pre-existing responses was limited. Small numbers of patients and of tested TCRs limited the study. Memory CD4+ clonotypes crossrecognizing SARS-CoV-2 and at least one common cold coronavirus spike were found in around three fifths of donors. Crossreactivity analysis was centred on spike protein, so crossreactivity against other viral proteins was not assessed. Sequencing naive versus memory cells indicated that the assay picks up memory recall responses, not primary responses primed during culture. Crossreactive clones showed significantly weaker SARS-CoV-2-driven expansion than monoreactive clones, consistent with antigenic imprinting.

From the cysteine up to the phenylalanine, the CDR3 has a length of 20 residues. Left in the record is the CDR3 DNA by itself, 60 bases read in frame from the first base. Per the germline V gene, SGHRS is the CDR1 and YFSETQ is the CDR2. Compared with germline, V lacks 1 base and J lacks 1 base; bases without a gene match: 10. Deep-resolution immunoSEQ TCR-beta sequencing was performed on DNA from uncultured naive and memory CD4+ T cells. As for the authors' bioinformatics: During preprocessing, nonproductive sequences were removed, along with CDR3s that did not begin with C, did not end with F or W, or were shorter than 7 amino acids. Cultured and uncultured naive and memory CD4+ repertoires were searched for previously identified spike- and CEF-reactive CDR3s. CDR3 homology was quantified as pairwise Levenshtein distance, calculated with the stringdist R package after three terminal residues were trimmed from each end. This immuneACCESS table, as held by TCRdb, lists in-frame sequences with V and J called but not all clones. Of the missing ones, under half trace to an unresolved V gene in checked studies; the others have no known cause. V and J calls plus clone size are reproduced from that table; the DNA served to infer D and trimming. The sample table lists 30,000 to 45,000 clones, 88% of them with a count of one. Roughly 9% of the sample comes from the top ten.

Naive and memory CD4+ T cells were separated from cryopreserved PBMCs through CD4 enrichment, which was followed by EasySep naive CD4+ T cell enrichment. Ficoll-Paque PLUS gradient centrifugation was used to isolate PBMCs from leukapheresis product or whole blood. The PBMCs went either fresh into the expansion assay or into cryopreservation at -140 degrees C. The QIAamp Micro DNA Kit was used to extract genomic DNA from the CD4+ T cells. Rearrangement joined TRBV5-1 to TRBJ2-2; TRBD2 agrees with 13 junctional bases. Sample: memory CD4+ T cells from PBMCs. The sample's cell subset or site label is to be understood as: memory (non-naive) CD4+ T cells. The source is an adult with COVID-19. The DNA is as follows: TGCGCCAGCAGCTTGCGGGTGACTAGCGGGGGGCACGAGAACACCGGGGAGCTGTTTTTT. This is translated as CASSLRVTSGGHENTGELFF.